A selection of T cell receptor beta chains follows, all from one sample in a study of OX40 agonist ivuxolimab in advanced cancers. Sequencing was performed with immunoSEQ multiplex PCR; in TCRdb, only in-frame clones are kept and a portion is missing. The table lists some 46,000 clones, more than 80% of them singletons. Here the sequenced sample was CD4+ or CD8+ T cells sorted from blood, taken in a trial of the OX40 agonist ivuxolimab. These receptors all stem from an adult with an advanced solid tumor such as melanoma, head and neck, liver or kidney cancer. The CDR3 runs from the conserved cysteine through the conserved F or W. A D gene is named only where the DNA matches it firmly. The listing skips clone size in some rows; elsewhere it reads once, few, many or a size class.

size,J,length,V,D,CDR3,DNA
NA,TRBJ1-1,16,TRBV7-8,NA,CASSLGGGYVSTEAFF,TGTGCCAGCAGCTTAGGGGGGGGTTACGTGAGCACTGAAGCTTTCTTT
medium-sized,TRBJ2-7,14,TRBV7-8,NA,CASSYQGFSYEQYF,TGTGCCAGCAGCTACCAGGGATTTAGCTACGAGCAGTACTTC
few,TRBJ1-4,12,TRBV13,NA,CASSLEPGKLFF,TGTGCCAGCAGCTTAGAACCGGGGAAACTGTTTTTT
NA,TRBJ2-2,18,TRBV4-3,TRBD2,CASSQDRGSGRAAGELFF,TGCGCCAGCAGCCAAGATCGGGGTTCCGGGAGGGCTGCCGGGGAGCTGTTTTTT
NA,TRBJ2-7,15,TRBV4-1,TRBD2,CASSQQGLAAYEQYF,TGCGCCAGCAGCCAACAGGGACTAGCGGCCTACGAGCAGTACTTC
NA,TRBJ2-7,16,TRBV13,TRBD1,CASSLGLGTASYEQYF,TGTGCCAGCAGCTTAGGCCTGGGGACAGCCTCCTACGAGCAGTACTTC
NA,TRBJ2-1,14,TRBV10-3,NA,CAISAEGAGNEQFF,TGTGCCATCAGTGCGGAGGGGGCTGGGAATGAGCAGTTCTTC
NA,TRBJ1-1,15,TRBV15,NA,CATSRTTELEAEAFF,TGTGCCACCAGCAGAACGACGGAACTAGAAGCAGAAGCTTTCTTT
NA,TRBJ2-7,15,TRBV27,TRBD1,CASSLSGTGKYEQYF,TGTGCCAGCAGTTTATCCGGGACAGGCAAATACGAGCAGTACTTC
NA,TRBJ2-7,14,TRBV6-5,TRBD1,CASSSQTGAYEQYF,TGTGCCAGCAGTAGCCAAACAGGGGCCTACGAGCAGTACTTC
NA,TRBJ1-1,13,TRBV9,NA,CASSVEGETEAFF,TGTGCCAGCAGCGTAGAGGGGGAAACTGAAGCTTTCTTT
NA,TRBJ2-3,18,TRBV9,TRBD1,CASSVDNRGQGNEYTQYF,TGTGCCAGCAGCGTAGATAACAGGGGACAGGGCAATGAGTATACGCAGTATTTT
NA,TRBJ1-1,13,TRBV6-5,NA,CASSYGSNTEAFF,TGTGCCAGCAGTTACGGGTCGAACACTGAAGCTTTCTTT
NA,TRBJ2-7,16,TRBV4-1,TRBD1,CASSRPSGTESYEQYF,TGCGCCAGCAGCCGTCCATCCGGGACAGAGAGCTACGAGCAGTACTTC
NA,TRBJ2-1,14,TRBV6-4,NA,CASSEVAGQFEQFF,TGTGCCAGCAGTGAGGTAGCGGGACAGTTTGAGCAGTTCTTC
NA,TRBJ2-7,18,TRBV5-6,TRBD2,CASSLEGLAGGRPYEQYF,TGTGCCAGCAGCTTGGAGGGACTAGCGGGGGGGCGGCCCTACGAGCAGTACTTC
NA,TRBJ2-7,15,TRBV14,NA,CASSHLGWLERAAAF,TGTGCCAGCAGCCATCTGGGTTGGTTGGAGCGGGCAGCCGCCTTC
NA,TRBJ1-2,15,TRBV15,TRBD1,CATSRGVRTGFGYTF,TGTGCCACCAGCAGAGGGGTACGGACAGGGTTTGGCTACACCTTC
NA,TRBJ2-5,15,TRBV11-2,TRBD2,CASSSPTSGTETQYF,TGTGCCAGCAGCTCCCCGACTAGCGGGACTGAGACCCAGTACTTC
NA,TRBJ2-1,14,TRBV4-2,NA,CASSQGDLGDEQFF,TGTGCCAGCAGCCAAGGGGACTTAGGCGATGAGCAGTTCTTC
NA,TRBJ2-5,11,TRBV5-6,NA,CASSSEVTQYF,TGTGCCAGCAGCTCTGAAGTGACCCAGTACTTC
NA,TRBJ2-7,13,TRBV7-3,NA,CASSLAQGYEQYF,TGTGCCAGCAGCTTAGCGCAGGGGTACGAGCAGTACTTC
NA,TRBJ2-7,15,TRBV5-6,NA,CASSLAGGKGYEQYF,TGTGCCAGCAGCTTGGCCGGCGGGAAGGGCTACGAGCAGTACTTC
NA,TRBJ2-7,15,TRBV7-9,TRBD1,CASSPKPGTDYEQYF,TGTGCCAGCAGCCCTAAGCCCGGGACAGACTACGAGCAGTACTTC
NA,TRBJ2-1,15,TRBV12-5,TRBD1,CASAPAGTAYNEQFF,TGTGCTAGTGCCCCCGCCGGGACAGCCTACAATGAGCAGTTCTTC
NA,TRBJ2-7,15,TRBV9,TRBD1,CASSSGGQGSYEQYF,TGTGCCAGCAGCTCGGGGGGACAGGGCTCCTACGAGCAGTACTTC
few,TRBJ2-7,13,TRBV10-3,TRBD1,CAISEDRAYEQYF,TGTGCCATCAGTGAGGACAGGGCCTACGAGCAGTACTTC
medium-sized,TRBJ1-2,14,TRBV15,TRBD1,CATSRGGQGYGYTF,TGTGCCACCAGCAGAGGGGGACAGGGCTATGGCTACACCTTC
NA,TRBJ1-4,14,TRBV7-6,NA,CASRRDLGDEKLFF,TGTGCCAGCAGACGGGACCTGGGGGATGAAAAACTGTTTTTT
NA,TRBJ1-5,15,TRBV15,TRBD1,CATSQNRDRHQPQHF,TGTGCCACCAGCCAGAACCGGGACAGGCATCAGCCCCAGCATTTT
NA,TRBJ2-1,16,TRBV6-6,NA,CASSSRGAKPYNEQFF,TGTGCCAGCAGTTCACGGGGGGCCAAGCCCTACAATGAGCAGTTCTTC
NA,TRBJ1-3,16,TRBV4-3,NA,CASSQEVVGTGNTIYF,TGCGCCAGCAGCCAAGAGGTGGTGGGTACTGGAAACACCATATATTTT
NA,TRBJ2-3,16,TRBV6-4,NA,CASSDAGQGSTDTQYF,TGTGCCAGCAGTGACGCAGGCCAGGGGAGCACAGATACGCAGTATTTT
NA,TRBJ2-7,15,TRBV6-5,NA,CASSPRLGLTYEQYF,TGTGCCAGCAGCCCTAGACTAGGATTAACCTACGAGCAGTACTTC
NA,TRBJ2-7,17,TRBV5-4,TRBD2,CASSLLGGSGALYEQYF,TGTGCCAGCAGCCTGCTGGGGGGGAGCGGGGCGCTCTACGAGCAGTACTTC
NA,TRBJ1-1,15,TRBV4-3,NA,CASSRLAGEYTEAFF,TGCGCCAGCAGCCGCTTAGCGGGGGAATACACTGAAGCTTTCTTT
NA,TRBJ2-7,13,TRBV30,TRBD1,CAWGGTGAAEQYF,TGTGCCTGGGGGGGGACAGGGGCCGCCGAGCAGTACTTC
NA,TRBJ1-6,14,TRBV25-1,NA,CASSELESNSPLHF,TGTGCCAGCAGTGAATTGGAGTCTAATTCACCCCTCCACTTT
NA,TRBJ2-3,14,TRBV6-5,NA,CASRNQGFGDTQYF,TGTGCCAGCAGGAACCAGGGATTTGGAGATACGCAGTATTTT
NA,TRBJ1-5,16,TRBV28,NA,CASSLRAFRANQPQHF,TGTGCCAGCAGTTTACGGGCTTTCAGAGCCAATCAGCCCCAGCATTTT
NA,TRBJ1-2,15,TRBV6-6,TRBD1,CASSYFRQGADGYTF,TGTGCCAGCAGTTACTTCCGACAGGGGGCCGATGGCTACACCTTC
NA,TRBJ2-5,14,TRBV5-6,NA,CASSLGGQQETQYF,TGTGCCAGCAGCTTGGGGGGCCAACAAGAGACCCAGTACTTC
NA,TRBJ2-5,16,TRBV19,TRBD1,CASSFPDRARIETQYF,TGTGCCAGTAGTTTCCCGGACAGGGCACGTATAGAGACCCAGTACTTC
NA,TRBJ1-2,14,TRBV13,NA,CASSLGQDPHGYTF,TGTGCCAGCAGCTTAGGCCAGGACCCACATGGCTACACCTTC
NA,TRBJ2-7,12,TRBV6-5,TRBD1,CASSSTGGEQYF,TGTGCCAGCAGTTCGACAGGGGGCGAGCAGTACTTC
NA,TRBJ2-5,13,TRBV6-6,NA,CASIPWEQETQYF,TGTGCCAGCATCCCCTGGGAGCAAGAGACCCAGTACTTC
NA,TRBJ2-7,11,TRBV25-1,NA,CASSDIYEQYF,TGTGCCAGCAGCGATATCTACGAGCAGTACTTC
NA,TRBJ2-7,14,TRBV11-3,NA,CASSLELGLYEQYF,TGTGCCAGCAGCTTAGAACTAGGGCTGTACGAGCAGTACTTC
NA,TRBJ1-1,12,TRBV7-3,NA,CASSSRTGEAFF,TGTGCCAGCAGCTCCCGGACGGGAGAAGCTTTCTTT
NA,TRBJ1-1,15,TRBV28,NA,CASSLGERMNTEAFF,TGTGCCAGCAGTTTAGGGGAACGTATGAACACTGAAGCTTTCTTT
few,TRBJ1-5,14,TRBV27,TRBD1,CATQGADGNQPQHF,TGTGCCACCCAGGGGGCGGATGGCAATCAGCCCCAGCATTTT
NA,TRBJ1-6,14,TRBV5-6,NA,CASSFGDQNSPLHF,TGTGCCAGCAGCTTCGGGGACCAAAATTCACCCCTCCACTTT
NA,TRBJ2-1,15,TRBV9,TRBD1,CASSFMDRVLGEQFF,TGTGCCAGCAGCTTTATGGACAGGGTTTTAGGTGAGCAGTTCTTC
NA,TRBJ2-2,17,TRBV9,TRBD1,CASSDPGQGPNTGELFF,TGTGCCAGCAGCGACCCGGGACAGGGGCCGAACACCGGGGAGCTGTTTTTT
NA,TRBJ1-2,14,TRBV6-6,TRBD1,CASSPEGTAYGYTF,TGTGCCAGCAGTCCCGAGGGGACAGCTTATGGCTACACCTTC
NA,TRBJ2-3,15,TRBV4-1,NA,CASSPSVGSTDTQYF,TGCGCCAGCAGCCCCTCCGTAGGTTCCACAGATACGCAGTATTTT
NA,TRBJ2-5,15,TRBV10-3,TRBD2,CAISRSGGPQETQYF,TGTGCCATCAGCCGTAGCGGGGGACCCCAAGAGACCCAGTACTTC
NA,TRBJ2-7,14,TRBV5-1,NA,CASSSGLATSEQYF,TGCGCCAGCAGCTCCGGATTAGCGACCAGCGAGCAGTACTTC
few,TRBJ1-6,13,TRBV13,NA,CASSLKKNSPLHF,TGTGCCAGCAGCTTAAAAAAGAATTCACCCCTCCACTTT
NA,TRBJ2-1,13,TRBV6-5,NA,CASSSAPYNEQFF,TGTGCCAGCAGTTCCGCCCCCTACAATGAGCAGTTCTTC